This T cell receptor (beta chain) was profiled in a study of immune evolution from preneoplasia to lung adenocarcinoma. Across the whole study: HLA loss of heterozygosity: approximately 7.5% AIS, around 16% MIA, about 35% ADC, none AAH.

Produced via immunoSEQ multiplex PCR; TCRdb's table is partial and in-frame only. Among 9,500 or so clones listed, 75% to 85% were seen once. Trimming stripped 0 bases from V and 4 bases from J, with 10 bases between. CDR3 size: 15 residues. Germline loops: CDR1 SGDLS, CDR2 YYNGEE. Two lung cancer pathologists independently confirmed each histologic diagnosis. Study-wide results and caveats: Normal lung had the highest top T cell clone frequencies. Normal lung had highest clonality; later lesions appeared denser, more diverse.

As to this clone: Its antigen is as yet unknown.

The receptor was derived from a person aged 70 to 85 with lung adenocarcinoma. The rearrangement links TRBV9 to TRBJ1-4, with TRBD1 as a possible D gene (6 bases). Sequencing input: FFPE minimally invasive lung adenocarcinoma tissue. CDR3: CASSVEGTYNEKLFF. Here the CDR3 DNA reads TGTGCCAGCAGCGTAGAGGGGACATATAATGAAAAACTGTTTTTT.